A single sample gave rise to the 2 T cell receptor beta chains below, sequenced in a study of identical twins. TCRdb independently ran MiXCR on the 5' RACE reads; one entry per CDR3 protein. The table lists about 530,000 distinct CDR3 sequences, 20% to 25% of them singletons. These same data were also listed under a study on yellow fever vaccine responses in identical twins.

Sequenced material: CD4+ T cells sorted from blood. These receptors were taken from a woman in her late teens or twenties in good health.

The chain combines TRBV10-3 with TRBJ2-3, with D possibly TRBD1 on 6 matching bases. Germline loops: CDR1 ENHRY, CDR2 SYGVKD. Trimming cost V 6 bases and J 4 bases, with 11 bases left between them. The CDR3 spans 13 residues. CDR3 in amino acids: CAIRWAGADTQYF. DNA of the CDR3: TGTGCCATCAGATGGGCAGGGGCAGATACGCAGTATTTT.

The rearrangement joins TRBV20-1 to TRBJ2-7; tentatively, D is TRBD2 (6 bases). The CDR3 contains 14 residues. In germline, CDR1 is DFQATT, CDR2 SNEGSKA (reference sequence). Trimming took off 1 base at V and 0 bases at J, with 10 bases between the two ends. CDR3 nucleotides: TGCAGTGCTAGAGGGCAGACTAGCTCCTACGAGCAGTACTTC. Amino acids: CSARGQTSSYEQYF.